The clone carrying this T cell receptor beta chain was detected only once. Profiling relied on immunoSEQ multiplex PCR, and the TCRdb table lists in-frame clones only, not all of them. The table includes around 290,000 clones, just over 90% detected once. Germline trimming cut 6 bases from V and 1 base from J; bases unmatched to any gene: 6. CDR1 and CDR2 from the germline V gene are LNHDA and SQIVND (reference sequence). This CDR3 has 16 residues. This sample is drawn from a study of blood T cell repertoires in COVID-19. The wider study: COVID-19 samples collected from the United States, Italy and Spain covered acute and convalescent phases. PBMCs, B-cell-depleted T cells, or T cells were the source of the cDNA or gDNA that made up the material.

Enrolled during active infection, Seattle patients were then followed longitudinally. The sequenced material came from peripheral blood. The chain uses TRBV19 and TRBJ2-3; TRBD1 matches at 11 bases. The receptor's source is a woman in her twenties or thirties with COVID-19, enrolled during active disease. The CDR3 reads CASSLGQGARTDTQYF. CDR3 sequence (DNA): TGTGCCAGTAGCTTAGGACAGGGGGCTCGCACAGATACGCAGTATTTT.